The source of this T cell receptor (beta chain) is a study of T cell responses to AZD1222 COVID-19 vaccine. This clone was seen only once. Its matching antigen is unknown. V lost 4 bases and J 9 bases, leaving 10 bases between the germline ends. The CDR3 is made up of 12 amino acids. Per the germline V gene, CDR1 is KGHSH and CDR2 is LQKENI. Study-level results: Epitopes outside B.1.351 and B.1.1.7 mutated regions reportedly drew nearly half of spike TCRs. Regions 160-218 and 743-854 dominated among vaccine-associated CD4 TCRs spanning spike. Recipients of two AZD1222 doses showed rising Spike-specific TCR breadth and depth. Donors were largely white British and mainly female; clonal diversity was possibly underestimated.

The protocol was immunoSEQ multiplex PCR, while the TCRdb copy is restricted to in-frame clones and leaves out a portion. The sample contains fewer than 150,000 clones, around nine tenths of which appear only once. The chain is built from TRBV18 and TRBJ1-5; no clear D. The sequences come from peripheral blood, collected 28 days after the second AZD1222 dose. The clonotype comes from an adult who received the AZD1222 COVID-19 vaccine. CDR3 nucleotides: TGTGCCAGCTCACTCGCGGACCTGCCCCAGCATTTT. This sequence encodes CASSLADLPQHF.